A single sample gave rise to the 10 T cell receptor beta chains below, sequenced in a study of cytomegalovirus exposure and HLA in healthy donors. The PCR employed 60 Vbeta primers together with 13 Jbeta primers. Method: immunoSEQ multiplex PCR; TCRdb's copy keeps in-frame clones and lacks some. This repertoire includes some 120,000 clones. The sequencing sample was made of PBMCs. Every receptor here comes from a man aged 25 to 40 in good health and CMV-seronegative.

The rearrangement uses TRBV7-9 and TRBJ2-5; possibly TRBD1 for D (6 bases). Germline CDR1 and CDR2: SEHNR and FQNEAQ (reference sequence). This CDR3 has 16 residues. Trimming shortened V by 0 bases and J by 5 bases, and 16 bases separated the two germline ends. The CDR3 coding sequence is TGTGCCAGCAGCTTAGCGACCTGGGGGCTGGGGGAGACCCAGTACTTC. The encoded protein is CASSLATWGLGETQYF.

The V and J genes are TRBV27 and TRBJ2-1, with 7 positions matching TRBD2. The V segment lost 10 bases and the J segment 4 bases; nucleotides outside the gene matches: 10. CDR3 size: 14 residues. Germline lookup yields CDR1 MNHEY and CDR2 SMNVEV (reference sequence). The CDR3, as DNA: TGTGCCACTAGGGGCCTAGCGGATTACAATGAGCAGTTCTTC. Residues: CATRGLADYNEQFF.

The chain combines TRBV28 with TRBJ1-4, with 8 nucleotides matching TRBD1. CDR1 and CDR2 from the germline V gene are MDHEN and SYDVKM. The CDR3 totals 18 residues. J gave up 2 bases and V 1 base, and 9 bases lay outside the gene matches. The CDR3 sequence: CASSLSFAGGSTNEKLFF. The CDR3 nucleotides are TGTGCCAGCAGTTTATCTTTTGCAGGGGGCAGCACTAATGAAAAACTGTTTTTT.

The rearrangement links TRBV7-9 to TRBJ2-3; 10 bases align to TRBD2. Unmatched junction bases numbered 7, after V lost 4 bases and J lost 6 bases. The CDR3 is made up of 15 amino acids. CDR1 is SEHNR, CDR2 FQNEAQ, per germline (reference sequence). The CDR3 protein is CASSSYSGGMDTQYF. As DNA, the CDR3 is TGTGCCAGCAGCTCTTATAGCGGGGGGATGGATACGCAGTATTTT.

CDR3 region: CASSAKGEGTYGYTF. As DNA, the CDR3 is TGTGCCAGCAGCGCTAAAGGGGAGGGGACGTATGGCTACACCTTC. The chain carries TRBV11-2 and TRBJ1-2; possibly TRBD1 for D (5 bases). Germline V gives CDR1 SGHAT, CDR2 FQNNGV. This CDR3 comprises 15 residues. Trimming shortened V by 5 bases and J by 5 bases, and 18 bases separated the two germline ends.

The chain employs TRBV7-9 and TRBJ1-2, with D possibly matching TRBD1 (6 bases). The CDR3 is made up of 17 amino acids. V lost 4 bases, J lost 3 bases, and 21 bases lay in between. Per germline, CDR1 SEHNR and CDR2 FQNEAQ (reference sequence). Here the CDR3 DNA reads TGTGCCAGCAGCTCAATGGACAGCCTGTCCCCACACTATGGCTACACCTTC. It yields the protein CASSSMDSLSPHYGYTF.

This rearrangement joins TRBV30 to TRBJ1-1; TRBD1 agrees at 7 bases. CDR1 and CDR2 from the germline V gene are GTSNPN and SVGIG (reference sequence). This CDR3 is 13 amino acids long. Trimming cost V 4 bases and J 2 bases; bases outside gene matches: 4. CDR3 DNA: TGTGCCTGGATCGGGACAGAAAACACTGAAGCTTTCTTT. Translation gives CAWIGTENTEAFF.

The chain recombines TRBV6-1 with TRBJ1-2, with a weak D call TRBD1 (5 bases). Germline lookup yields CDR1 MNHNS and CDR2 SASEGT. This CDR3 comprises 15 residues. The germline V and J ends were trimmed by 3 bases and 8 bases, with 19 bases remaining between them. The CDR3 is CASSDGQGAKYGYTF. In nucleotides, the CDR3 is TGTGCCAGCAGTGACGGACAAGGGGCGAAGTACGGCTACACCTTC.

The chain has TRBV19 and TRBJ2-1, with D possibly being TRBD1 (5 bases). Germline CDR1 LNHDA, CDR2 SQIVND (reference sequence). The CDR3 spans 16 residues. Trimming took off 3 bases at V and 0 bases at J, with 12 bases between the two ends. In DNA, the CDR3 is TGTGCCAGTAGTATTGACCAGGGAAACTCCTACAATGAGCAGTTCTTC. Residues: CASSIDQGNSYNEQFF.

The gene calls are TRBV9 and TRBJ2-7; weak D call: TRBD2 (6 bases). Trimming took 3 bases from V and 3 from J, leaving 19 bases between them. This CDR3 has 16 amino acids. CDR1 is SGDLS, CDR2 YYNGEE, per germline. The CDR3 nucleotides are TGTGCCAGCAGCGCGGGCGGGGATATTAGGGTCTACGAGCAGTACTTC. This translates into CASSAGGDIRVYEQYF.